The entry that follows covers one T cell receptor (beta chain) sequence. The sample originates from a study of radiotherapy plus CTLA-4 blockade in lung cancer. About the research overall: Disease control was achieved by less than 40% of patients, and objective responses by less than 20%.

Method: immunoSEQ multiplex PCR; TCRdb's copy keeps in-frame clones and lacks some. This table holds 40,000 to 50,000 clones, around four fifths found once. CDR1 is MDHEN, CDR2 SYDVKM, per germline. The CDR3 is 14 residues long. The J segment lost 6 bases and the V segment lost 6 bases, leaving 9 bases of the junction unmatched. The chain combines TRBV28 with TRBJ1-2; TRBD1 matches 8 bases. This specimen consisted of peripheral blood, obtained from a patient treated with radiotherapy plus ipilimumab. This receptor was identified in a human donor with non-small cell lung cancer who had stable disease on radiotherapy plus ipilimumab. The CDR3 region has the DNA TGTGCCAGCAGCCGAGGACAGGGTAGGGATGGCTACACCTTC. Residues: CASSRGQGRDGYTF.